The TCR beta chain described here comes from a study of tumor-infiltrating lymphocytes in primary liver carcinoma. Looking at the study overall: T1-T3 N0M0 was the stage of the tumors, which were roughly 4.2 to 10 cm across.

This clonotype was recorded at least ten times. Extraction of RNA together with DNA used about 17-30 mg of unsorted bulk tissue. TCR beta cDNA was made from around 520 ng total RNA with a constant-region primer. Slightly modified ARM-PCR served as the procedure for the TCR beta libraries. These libraries came from three rounds of nested multiplex PCR. The first two PCR rounds used TRBV1-TRBV30 primers with a Cbeta primer, approximately 10 cycles each. A single record per CDR3 protein comes from TCRdb applying MiXCR to the multiplex PCR reads. The table has 75,000 or so distinct CDR3 sequences, approximately 74% seen once. Germline CDR1 SEHNR, CDR2 FQNEAQ (reference sequence). V lost 1 base, J lost 2 bases, and 3 bases lay in between. The CDR3 length is 12 residues.

Input material: liver tumor tissue from sampling region 4. The subset denotes: tumor region T4, right-lateral pole. The TCR sequence derives from a man aged 35 to 55 with primary liver carcinoma and hepatitis B virus infection. The V gene is TRBV7-9, the J gene TRBJ2-7; unclear D gene. The CDR3 nucleotides are TGTGCCAGCAGCTTAGAAGCCTACGAGCAGTACTTC. Translating gives CASSLEAYEQYF.